This paragraph covers one T cell receptor beta chain sequence. Its antigen is unknown. No base quality information exists; no much larger clone differs at one position. Preparation of the library involved 5' RACE. Reads for this sample came from an Illumina HiSeq 2500. A second PCR of about 6 to 12 cycles was run with a J-beta primer mix and a sample-barcoded 5' primer. Each TCR beta cDNA molecule received a unique molecular identifier from a template-switch 5' adaptor carrying 12 random nucleotides. Each sample yielded at least 2.5 million CDR3-containing paired-end reads. The Mint cDNA synthesis kit, primed by a TRBC-specific oligonucleotide, was used to synthesize first-strand cDNA from all RNA. Following uracil-DNA glycosylase treatment, all cDNA underwent a first 18-cycle PCR with the universal primers M1SS and BC2_uni_R. The study's processing was this. For normalization, 1 million high-quality reads were randomly selected from each sample, with every read carrying a distinct molecular identifier. Reads sharing molecular identifiers were discarded rather than binned into consensus sequences. MiTCR, run with a Q25 quality threshold and the strictest error-elimination algorithm, handled CDR3 identification, clonotype clustering and error correction. A nonparametric unseen species model with Euler transformation was used to estimate lower-bound total TCR beta diversity. The raw public data were reprocessed by TCRdb itself: fastp quality trimming at Q25, MiXCR clonotype calling, in-frame beta chains only. Records with the same CDR3 protein are collapsed into one entry carrying the most frequent genes and DNA. The V and J calls shown here were made by TCRdb, not taken from the authors' results. Counted in this sample were roughly 2 million distinct CDR3 sequences; about 50% of them appeared once. The ten largest clonotypes hold approximately 2.1% of the sample.

The donors were around 39 Caucasian individuals from Russia, aged 6 to 90 years, who were systemically healthy. Each donor gave approximately 10 milliliters of peripheral blood, collected into EDTA-treated Vacutainer tubes. PBMCs were isolated by Ficoll-Paque density-gradient centrifugation, with at least 6 million obtained per sample. Trizol reagent was used to extract total RNA from the PBMCs, yielding at least 5.5 micrograms per sample. For every donor, an aliquot of PBMCs went through flow cytometry to measure the percentages of naive CD45RAhigh/CD27high T cells. This entry belongs to a study of blood T cells in healthy people across ages (dated by TCRdb to between 2014 and 2017). Broadly, across the study: In model experiments, template switching captured about one uniquely barcoded TCR beta cDNA molecule for every two T cells. The study measured age-related changes in TCR beta repertoire diversity using deep sequencing normalized with unique cDNA molecular identifiers. The study analyzed two additional independent replicas of 1 million unique cDNA reads from the same blood draw for two donors, one aged 18 to 30 and one aged 80 or older. The donors were divided into four age groups: young (average approximately 17 years), middle-aged (under 40), aged (about 60) and long-lived (about 79). To avoid experimental bias, donors of different ages were randomly spread across the sequencing lanes. Results the study describes overall, beyond this receptor: Donor CMV infection status was unknown, potentially confounding age-related changes in expanded clonotypes. Compared with the aged group, more naive CD4+ T cells, fewer expanded clones and increased TCR diversity were shown by the long-lived group, suggesting age selection. As age increased, observed TCR beta diversity per million T cells dropped in a roughly linear way, and a significant reduction was already evident by age approximately 40. Because profiling used bulk unsorted PBMCs, naive and antigen-experienced compartments could not be compared conclusively. A strong correlation was found between observed TCR beta diversity and the percentage of naive T cells measured by flow cytometry. Estimates of total diversity based on one million sequenced T cells were regarded as lower bounds and as underestimates.

V loses 0 bases, J loses 6 bases, and the germline ends lie 11 bases apart. Counted from cysteine to phenylalanine, this CDR3 has 15 amino acids. Only the CDR3 part of the read is kept: 45 bases, read in frame from the first base. Via the germline V gene, CDR1 is SGHTA and CDR2 FQGNSA. The chain couples TRBV7-2 to TRBJ1-4; the D gene is unclear. The receptor was derived from a woman aged 40 to 50 in good health. The sequencing input was blood. CDR3 reads: CASSLAEAPDEKLFF. The DNA reads TGTGCCAGCAGCTTAGCTGAGGCCCCAGATGAAAAACTGTTTTTT.